The 21 T cell receptor beta chains in this list originate from one sample, sequenced in a study of control samples from healthy donors and cancer patients. Libraries were prepared by immunoSEQ multiplex PCR; TCRdb keeps only in-frame clonotypes and omits some of them. Of roughly 370,000 clones listed, about 93% were seen once; the top ten hold 5% to 8%. Sample: PBMCs. These receptor sequences come from a man aged 35-49 years with head and neck cancer.

The table lists this clone with a count of one. The chain recombines TRBV2 with TRBJ1-2; possibly TRBD1 for D (6 bases). Germline lookup yields CDR1 SNHLY and CDR2 FYNNEI. The germline V and J ends were trimmed by 4 bases and 7 bases, with 13 bases remaining between them. This CDR3 has 13 amino acids. The CDR3 protein is CASSVGEQGGYTF. The CDR3 nucleotides read TGTGCCAGCAGTGTTGGTGAACAGGGTGGCTACACCTTC.

In the case of this clone: Other DNA sequences of this sample code for an identical CDR3. The chain couples TRBV19 to TRBJ2-3; D is unclear. V shed 3 bases and J shed 1 base, with 8 bases lying between them. The CDR3 is 14 residues long. The germline gives CDR1 LNHDA, CDR2 SQIVND (reference sequence). Here the CDR3 reads CASSIPGGTDTQYF. For the CDR3, the DNA is TGTGCCAGTAGTATCCCTGGGGGCACAGATACGCAGTATTTT.

The chain links TRBV5-4 to TRBJ2-5, with D possibly being TRBD2 (5 bases). V lost 3 bases to trimming and J lost 7 bases, with 16 bases between them. CDR1 SGHNT and CDR2 YYREEE come from the germline V gene (reference sequence). The CDR3 covers 14 residues. The CDR3 here is CASSSKEAGGTQYF. CDR3 DNA: TGTGCCAGCAGCTCCAAAGAAGCCGGAGGGACCCAGTACTTC.

The genes are TRBV12-3 or TRBV12-4 and TRBJ1-1; D remains ambiguous. The V and J ends lost 6 bases and 0 bases respectively, with 5 bases between them. There are 12 residues in the CDR3. The CDR3 DNA is TGTGCCAGCAGGTACATGAACACTGAAGCTTTCTTT. Its protein is CASRYMNTEAFF.

In regard to this clone: The same CDR3 is also encoded by other DNA sequences in this sample. The V and J genes are TRBV5-1 and TRBJ2-7; 7 bases are a match to TRBD1. The CDR3 has 14 residues. The V gene's germline CDR1 is SGHRS and CDR2 YFSETQ. V shed 4 bases and J 1 base; nucleotides not matched to a gene: 5. CDR3 nucleotide sequence: TGCGCCAGCAGCCCCGGGACAGTTTCCTACGAGCAGTACTTC. This gives the protein CASSPGTVSYEQYF.

The rearrangement uses TRBV18 and TRBJ2-7; possibly TRBD1 for D (5 bases). The germline V and J ends were trimmed by 3 bases and 5 bases, with 14 bases remaining between them. CDR3 length: 14 residues. Germline loops: CDR1 KGHSH, CDR2 LQKENI. CDR3 nucleotide sequence: TGTGCCAGCTCACCTTCCGACAGTAACCACGAGCAGTACTTC. Its translation: CASSPSDSNHEQYF.

The V and J genes are TRBV9 and TRBJ1-1; 12 bases match TRBD1. The J segment lost 2 bases and the V segment lost 0 bases, leaving 5 bases of the junction unmatched. CDR1 is SGDLS, CDR2 YYNGEE, per germline. The CDR3 extends over 17 amino acids. As DNA, the CDR3 is TGTGCCAGCAGCGTAGGCGGGACAGGGGGCGGAAACACTGAAGCTTTCTTT. Translation gives CASSVGGTGGGNTEAFF. Drawing the rest from reference TRBV9 and TRBJ1-1, the complete variable domain is DSGVTQTPKHLITATGQRVTLRCSPRSGDLSVYWYQQSLDQGLQFLIQYYNGEERAKGNILERFSAQQFPDLHSELNLSSLELGDSALYFCASSVGGTGGGNTEAFFGQGTRLTVV.

This chain joins TRBV7-2 and TRBJ1-1, with D uncertain. V was shortened by 3 bases and J by 2 bases, with 10 bases between the two germline ends. CDR1 is SGHTA and CDR2 is FQGNSA in the germline V gene. CDR3 length: 14 residues. CDR3 in amino acids: CASSFVTTNTEAFF. DNA of the CDR3: TGTGCCAGCAGCTTCGTGACAACCAACACTGAAGCTTTCTTT.

The rearrangement joins TRBV2 to TRBJ2-7, with 7 bases fitting TRBD1. Germline CDR1 and CDR2: SNHLY and FYNNEI. V trimming: 4 bases; J trimming: 3 bases; junction bases outside the gene matches: 9. The CDR3 is 15 amino acids. Here the CDR3 reads CASSAEQGNLYEQYF. The CDR3 DNA reads TGTGCCAGCAGTGCGGAACAGGGGAACCTCTACGAGCAGTACTTC. Combining the CDR3 with reference TRBV2 and TRBJ2-7 gives the whole variable domain EPEVTQTPSHQVTQMGQEVILRCVPISNHLYFYWYRQILGQKVEFLVSFYNNEISEKSEIFDDQFSVERPDGSNFTLKIRSTKLEDSAMYFCASSAEQGNLYEQYFGPGTRLTVT.

The rearrangement joins TRBV5-6 to TRBJ1-4, with 8 bases identical to TRBD1. This CDR3 comprises 15 residues. V trimming: 0 bases; J trimming: 6 bases; junction bases outside the gene matches: 4. Germline assignment: CDR1 SGHDT and CDR2 YYEEEE. Here the CDR3 reads CASSLAGQGYEKLFF. DNA for the CDR3: TGTGCCAGCAGCTTGGCCGGACAGGGTTATGAAAAACTGTTTTTT.

The J gene is TRBJ2-7, the V gene TRBV4-1, with TRBD2 identical over 12 bases. Germline trimming cut 2 bases from V and 4 bases from J; bases unmatched to any gene: 3. The CDR3 loop spans 15 amino acids. The germline V gene encodes CDR1 MGHRA and CDR2 YSYEKL. CDR3 region: CASSQTSGRQYEQYF. CDR3 sequence (DNA): TGCGCCAGCAGCCAAACTAGCGGGAGGCAGTACGAGCAGTACTTC.

The chain carries TRBV19 and TRBJ2-5; D uncertain. Germline V lookup: CDR1 LNHDA, CDR2 SQIVND (reference sequence). Trimming took 9 bases from V and 5 from J, leaving 19 bases between them. This CDR3 comprises 14 residues. Here the CDR3 DNA reads TGTGCCAGCGCCCGCCTGGGGTTCGGGGAGACCCAGTACTTC. It codes for CASARLGFGETQYF.

The rearrangement joins TRBV30 to TRBJ2-1; possibly TRBD2 for D (7 bases). Trimming removed 0 bases from V and 5 bases from J, with 11 bases in between. Germline lookup yields CDR1 GTSNPN and CDR2 SVGIG (reference sequence). CDR3 length equals 14 residues. The CDR3 coding sequence is TGTGCCTGGAGTGTAGGGGGGGCCCACAATGAGCAGTTCTTC. This translates into CAWSVGGAHNEQFF.

This clone was seen a handful of times. V gene TRBV6-4 combines with J gene TRBJ1-5; TRBD1 matches at 7 bases. Looked up from germline, CDR1 is MRHNA and CDR2 is SNTAGT. Trimming at V came to 4 bases and at J to 5 bases, leaving 11 bases not matched to a gene. CDR3 size: 16 residues. In DNA, the CDR3 is TGTGCCAGCAGTGTAAACAGGGGAGGAGGAGATCAGCCCCAGCATTTT. Translating it yields CASSVNRGGGDQPQHF.

This clone was seen once. The J gene is TRBJ1-3, the V gene TRBV11-2; tentative D call: TRBD1 (5 bases). The germline V gene has CDR1 SGHAT and CDR2 FQNNGV. V lost 3 bases to trimming and J lost 6 bases, with 12 bases between them. CDR3 length: 14 amino acids. The CDR3 loop is CASSFGQGSNTIYF. CDR3 coding DNA: TGTGCCAGCAGCTTCGGGCAGGGATCAAACACCATATATTTT.

V and J are TRBV27 and TRBJ1-6; TRBD1 aligns across 7 bases. The CDR3 extends over 14 amino acids. The V gene's germline CDR1 is MNHEY and CDR2 SMNVEV (reference sequence). V dropped 5 bases and J dropped 14; count of bases not matched to a gene: 12. The CDR3 DNA follows: TGTGCCAGCAGTCTAGGGACAGAGGGAAAGGCCCTCCACTTT. It codes for CASSLGTEGKALHF.

This clone was counted between two and nine times. The chain couples TRBV9 to TRBJ2-3; D call uncertain. CDR3 size: 14 residues. The germline gives CDR1 SGDLS, CDR2 YYNGEE. The germline V and J ends were trimmed by 0 bases and 2 bases, with 7 bases remaining between them. The CDR3 DNA reads TGTGCCAGCAGCGTAGAACAGTACACAGATACGCAGTATTTT. Protein: CASSVEQYTDTQYF.

The V gene is TRBV4-3, the J gene TRBJ1-6, with D perhaps TRBD1 (6 bases). V shed 2 bases and J shed 6 bases, with 11 bases lying between them. The CDR3 is 15 residues long. Germline V CDR1 and CDR2: LGHNA, YSLEER. The CDR3 sequence is CASSQIPGANSPLHF. The CDR3 DNA sequence: TGCGCCAGCAGCCAAATACCAGGGGCTAATTCACCCCTCCACTTT.

The V gene is TRBV15, the J gene TRBJ2-3; TRBD1 aligns across 8 bases. There are 20 residues in the CDR3. Trimming cost V 0 bases and J 1 base; bases outside gene matches: 15. Germline loops: CDR1 LNHNV, CDR2 YYDKDF (reference sequence). This chain's CDR3 is CATSRDLVPRQGSGTDTQYF. The CDR3 DNA sequence: TGTGCCACCAGCAGAGACCTGGTACCGAGACAGGGGTCCGGCACAGATACGCAGTATTTT.

The J gene is TRBJ2-1, the V gene TRBV27; D might be TRBD1 (5 bases). The CDR3 sequence is 12 residues long. Germline V CDR1 and CDR2: MNHEY, SMNVEV (reference sequence). V lost 2 bases and J 8 bases, leaving 7 bases between the germline ends. The DNA of the CDR3 is TGTGCCAGCAGTTTAGAAGGGGATGAGCAGTTCTTC. It is translated as CASSLEGDEQFF.

This chain links TRBV2 with TRBJ1-6, with TRBD1 matching 7 bases. Unmatched junction bases numbered 3, after V lost 2 bases and J lost 8 bases. Germline CDR1 reads SNHLY; CDR2 reads FYNNEI. The CDR3 covers 14 residues. CDR3 residues: CASSERRGDSPLHF. In DNA, the CDR3 is TGTGCCAGCAGTGAACGCAGGGGGGATTCACCCCTCCACTTT.